This T cell receptor (beta chain) was sequenced for a study of blood T cell repertoires in COVID-19. At the level of the study: The study drew acute and convalescent COVID-19 samples from the United States, Italy and Spain. Sources were T cells, B-cell-depleted T cells, or PBMCs; the material itself was cDNA or gDNA.

CDR1 and CDR2 from the germline V gene are MRHNA and SNTAGT. This CDR3 has 14 residues. Between the trimmed V and J ends, which lost 2 bases and 7 bases, there was a span of 11 bases. Per the study methods: From reference gene primer amplification, estimates of nucleated cell counts were derived. Method: immunoSEQ multiplex PCR; TCRdb's copy keeps in-frame clones and lacks some. V and J calls and clone size follow that table, whereas D and trimming were derived from the DNA. The sample gives fewer than 350,000 clones, approximately 86% of which show up once; 9.4% is in the top ten. The origin of this receptor is a man between 18 and 35 years old with active or convalescent COVID-19. The chain combines TRBV6-4 with TRBJ2-2, with TRBD1 as a possible D gene (5 bases). The sequenced material came from peripheral blood. CDR3 nucleotide sequence: TGTGCCAGCAGTGACAGGGGCATCGGCGGGGAGCTGTTTTTT. It encodes CASSDRGIGGELFF.